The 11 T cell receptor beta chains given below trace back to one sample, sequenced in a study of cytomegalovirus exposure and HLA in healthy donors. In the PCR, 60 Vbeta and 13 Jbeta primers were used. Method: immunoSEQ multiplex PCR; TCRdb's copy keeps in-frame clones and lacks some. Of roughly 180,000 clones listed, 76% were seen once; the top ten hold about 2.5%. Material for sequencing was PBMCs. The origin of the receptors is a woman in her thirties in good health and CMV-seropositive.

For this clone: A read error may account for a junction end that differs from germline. CDR3 protein: CSSSPSRGQETQYF. The CDR3, as DNA: TGTTCCAGCAGCCCGTCCCGGGGCCAAGAGACCCAGTACTTC. The V call is TRBV7-9, the J call TRBJ2-5; D is perhaps TRBD2 (5 bases). The CDR3 is 14 residues long. Germline-derived CDR1 and CDR2 are SEHNR and FQNEAQ (reference sequence).

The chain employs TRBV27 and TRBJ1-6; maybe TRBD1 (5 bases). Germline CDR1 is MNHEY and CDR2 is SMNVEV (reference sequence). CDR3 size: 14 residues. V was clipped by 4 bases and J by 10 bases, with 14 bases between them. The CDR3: CASSSRGGGSPLHF. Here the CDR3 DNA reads TGTGCCAGCAGTTCACGCGGGGGTGGCTCACCCCTCCACTTT.

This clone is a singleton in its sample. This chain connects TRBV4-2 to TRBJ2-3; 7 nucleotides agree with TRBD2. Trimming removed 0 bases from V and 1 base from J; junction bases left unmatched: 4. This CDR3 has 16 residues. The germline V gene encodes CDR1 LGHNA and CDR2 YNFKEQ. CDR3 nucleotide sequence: TGTGCCAGCAGCCAAGACGGCGGGGGACGCACAGATACGCAGTATTTT. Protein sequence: CASSQDGGGRTDTQYF.

CDR3 protein: CASSASGGAPNEQFF. DNA of the CDR3: TGTGCCAGCAGCGCTAGCGGGGGGGCCCCCAATGAGCAGTTCTTC. V and J are TRBV9 and TRBJ2-1, with 12 nucleotides matching TRBD2. The V gene's germline CDR1 is SGDLS and CDR2 YYNGEE. The CDR3 loop spans 15 amino acids. J gave up 6 bases and V 3 bases, and 4 bases lay outside the gene matches.

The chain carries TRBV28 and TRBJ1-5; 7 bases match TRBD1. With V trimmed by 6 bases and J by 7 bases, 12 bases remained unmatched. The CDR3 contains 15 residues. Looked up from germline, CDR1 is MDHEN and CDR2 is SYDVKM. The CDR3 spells CASSHLTGKDQPQHF. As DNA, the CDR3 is TGTGCCAGCAGCCACCTGACAGGGAAAGACCAGCCCCAGCATTTT.

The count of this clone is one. This CDR3 is CASIGQEVSGNTIYF. In DNA form, the CDR3 reads TGCGCCAGTATAGGACAGGAAGTATCTGGAAACACCATATATTTT. The chain combines TRBV10-1 with TRBJ1-3; 7 bases map to TRBD1. The V gene's germline CDR1 is WNHNN and CDR2 SYGVQD (reference sequence). Losses at the gene ends were 9 bases for V and 1 base for J; bases not matched to a gene: 9. This CDR3 contains 15 residues.

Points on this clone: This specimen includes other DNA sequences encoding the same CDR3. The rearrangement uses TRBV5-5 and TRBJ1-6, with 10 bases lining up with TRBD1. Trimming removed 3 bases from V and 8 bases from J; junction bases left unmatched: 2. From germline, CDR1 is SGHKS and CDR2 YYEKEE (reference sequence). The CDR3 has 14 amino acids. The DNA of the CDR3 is TGTGCCAGCAGCTCGGGACAGGGGTATTCACCCCTCCACTTT. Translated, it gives CASSSGQGYSPLHF.

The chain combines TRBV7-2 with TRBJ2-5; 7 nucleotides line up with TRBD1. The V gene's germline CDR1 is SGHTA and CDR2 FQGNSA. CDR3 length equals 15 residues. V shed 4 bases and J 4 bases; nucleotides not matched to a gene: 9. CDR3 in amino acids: CASSYQQGRGETQYF. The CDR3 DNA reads TGTGCCAGCAGCTACCAACAGGGGCGAGGAGAGACCCAGTACTTC.

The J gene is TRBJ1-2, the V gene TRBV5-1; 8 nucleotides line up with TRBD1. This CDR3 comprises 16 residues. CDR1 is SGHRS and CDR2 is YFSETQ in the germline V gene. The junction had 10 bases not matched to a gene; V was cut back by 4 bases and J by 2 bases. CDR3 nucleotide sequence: TGCGCCAGCAGCCCCAGGACAGGGCCGATGAACTATGGCTACACCTTC. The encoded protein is CASSPRTGPMNYGYTF.

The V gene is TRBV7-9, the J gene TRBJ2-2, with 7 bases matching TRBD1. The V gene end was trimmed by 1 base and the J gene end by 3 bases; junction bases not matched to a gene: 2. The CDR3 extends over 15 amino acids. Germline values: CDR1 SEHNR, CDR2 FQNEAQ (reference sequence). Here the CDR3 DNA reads TGTGCCAGCAGCTTAGTTACAGGGGACACCGGGGAGCTGTTTTTT. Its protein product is CASSLVTGDTGELFF.

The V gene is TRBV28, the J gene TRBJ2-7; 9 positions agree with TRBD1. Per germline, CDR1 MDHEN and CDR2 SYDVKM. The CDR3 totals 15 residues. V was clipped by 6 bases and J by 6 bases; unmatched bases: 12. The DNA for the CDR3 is TGTGCCAGCAGCCCTGGGACAGGGAGGAAGGGCGAGCAGTACTTC. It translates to CASSPGTGRKGEQYF.